The present T cell receptor (beta chain) was sequenced within a study of T cells in Graves' hyperthyroidism and ophthalmopathy. CDR1 SGDLS and CDR2 YYNGEE come from the germline V gene. V lost 0 bases to trimming and J lost 5 bases, with 13 bases between them. The CDR3 length is 15 residues. This clonotype was found a few times. RNA transcripts provided the source from which TCR beta CDR3 regions were amplified. With the HTBI primer set, the TCR CDR3 went through a first round of RT-PCR. Each CDR3 protein is one row after TCRdb ran MiXCR on the multiplex PCR reads. Of 700,000 or so distinct CDR3 sequences listed, roughly 14% are singletons.

Material for sequencing was blood. The chain couples TRBV9 to TRBJ2-3, with TRBD1 as a possible D gene (5 bases). This TCR derives from a woman in her forties or fifties with Graves' ophthalmopathy. The CDR3 DNA reads as TGTGCCAGCAGCGTAGACGGACAAAGTAAAGATACGCAGTATTTT. It is translated as CASSVDGQSKDTQYF.